This TCR beta chain stems from a study of Graves' ophthalmopathy and Graves' hyperthyroidism. The hyperthyroidism patients had a new diagnosis of under 2 months' duration and were aged 18 to 65. Ineligible for inclusion were patients with other autoimmune diseases, uncontrolled infections, pregnancy or lactation. The authors used Ficoll-Paque density gradient centrifugation to separate PBMCs. The input was around 9.9 ml of fresh peripheral blood. The TCR beta CDR3 regions underwent amplification from RNA transcripts. Second-round multiplex PCR came after first-round RT-PCR with HTBI primers. TCRdb redid the calling of the multiplex PCR reads with MiXCR, one entry per CDR3 protein. This table has roughly 610,000 distinct CDR3 sequences, about 20% appearing once. Study-level points and caveats: The model predicted ophthalmopathy progression with 65% to 71% sensitivity and less than 80% specificity.

This clonotype was detected ten times or more. The antigen is undetermined. The CDR3 runs 15 residues. Trimming cost V 3 bases and J 3 bases, with 14 bases left between them. The clonotype was recovered from a woman between 18 and 30 years old with stable Graves' hyperthyroidism. Some clones in this sample may be carry-over from other donors' samples. The sequenced sample was peripheral blood. The V gene is TRBV12-3 or TRBV12-4, the J gene TRBJ1-2; D is unresolved. Written as DNA, the CDR3 is TGTGCCAGCAGTTTTGTGCAGGATAAGCACTATGGCTACACCTTC. Amino acid sequence: CASSFVQDKHYGYTF.